This T cell receptor (beta chain) came from a study of Graves' ophthalmopathy and Graves' hyperthyroidism. Study-level results: Forecasting of ophthalmopathy progression by the model achieved approximately 70% sensitivity and 72.22% specificity. Among expanded thyroid clonotypes above 0.001 frequency, most also occurred in blood.

The study amplified TCR beta CDR3 regions using RNA transcripts. The library came from an HTBI-primed first-round RT-PCR and a second-round multiplex PCR. MiXCR, run by TCRdb on the multiplex PCR reads, gives a single entry per CDR3 protein. The table has 500,000 to 800,000 distinct CDR3 sequences, more than 40% seen once. Concerning this clonotype: Antigen specificity is unknown.

Trimming cost V 5 bases and J 10 bases; bases outside gene matches: 10. The CDR3 loop spans 13 amino acids. The germline CDR1 and CDR2 sequences are SNHLY and FYNNEI. Material for sequencing was peripheral blood. The TCR originated in an adult man with Graves' ophthalmopathy. The chain couples TRBV2 to TRBJ1-1; 7 bases map to TRBD1. This chain's CDR3 is CASSPQTGVAAFF. In nucleotides, the CDR3 is TGTGCCAGCAGTCCTCAAACAGGGGTCGCAGCTTTCTTT.